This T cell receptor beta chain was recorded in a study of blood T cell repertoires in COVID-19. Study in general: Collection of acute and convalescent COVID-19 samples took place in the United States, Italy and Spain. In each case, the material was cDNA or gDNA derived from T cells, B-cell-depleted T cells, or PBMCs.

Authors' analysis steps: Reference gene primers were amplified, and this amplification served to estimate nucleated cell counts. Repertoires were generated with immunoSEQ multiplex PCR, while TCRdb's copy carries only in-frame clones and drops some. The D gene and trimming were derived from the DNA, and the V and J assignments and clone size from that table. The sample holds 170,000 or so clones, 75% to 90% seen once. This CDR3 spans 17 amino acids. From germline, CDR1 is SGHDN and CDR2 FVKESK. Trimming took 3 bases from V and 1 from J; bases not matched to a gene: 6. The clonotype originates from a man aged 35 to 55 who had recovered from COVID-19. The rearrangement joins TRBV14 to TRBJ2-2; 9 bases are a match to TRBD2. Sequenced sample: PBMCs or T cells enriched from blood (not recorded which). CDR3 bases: TGTGCCAGCAGCCAGCATCGACTAGCGGTGAACACCGGGGAGCTGTTTTTT. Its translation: CASSQHRLAVNTGELFF.